Sequencing of this T cell receptor (beta chain) was carried out in a study of Ad26.COV2.S vaccination and SARS-CoV-2 variants. Study in general: Intramuscular Ad26.COV2.S doses were given once or twice, 56 days apart.

As for treatment: roughly 20 received Ad26.COV2.S at low or high dose, single or two shots; about 5 received placebo; per-sample allocation not given. Sampling was done on day 63 after the first vaccine or placebo injection. From germline, CDR1 is SEHNR and CDR2 FQNEAQ (reference sequence). After removal of 5 bases from V and 4 bases from J, the junction contained 10 bases not matched to a gene. The length of the CDR3 is 18 residues. In regard to this clone: Antigen: not known.

Repertoires were generated with immunoSEQ multiplex PCR, while TCRdb's copy carries only in-frame clones and drops some. The repertoire holds about 680,000 clones, with 89% as singletons. The study, taken as a whole, reports: Placebo recipients showed lower spike-specific TCR breadth than vaccinees. There was reportedly substantial breadth in spike-specific CD8+ and CD4+ T cell responses after vaccination. Whether participants received vaccine or placebo, their non-spike TCR breadth was similar.

The rearrangement uses TRBV7-9 and TRBJ2-2; 13 bases are a match to TRBD2. The sample here was peripheral blood, taken in a trial of Ad26.COV2.S vaccine versus placebo. The sequence was obtained from a person aged 18-65 years who received the Ad26.COV2.S COVID-19 vaccine or a placebo. CDR3 nucleotide sequence: TGTGCCAGCAGCGCGCGGACTAGCGGGAGTTTGCCCACCGGGGAGCTGTTTTTT. Encoded protein: CASSARTSGSLPTGELFF.